These 28 T cell receptor beta chains share one sample of origin, sequenced in a study of identical twins. TCRdb recomputed calls from the 5' RACE reads with MiXCR, one row per CDR3 protein. The repertoire holds 500,000 to 650,000 distinct CDR3 sequences, with roughly 7.2% as singletons. The data also belong to a second study, concerning yellow fever vaccine responses in identical twins.

Material for sequencing was PBMCs. The source of these receptors is a woman younger than 30 in good health.

This clonotype was seen more than once but under ten times. The chain employs TRBV20-1 and TRBJ1-2; the D is unclear. CDR1 DFQATT and CDR2 SNEGSKA come from the germline V gene (reference sequence). V shed 3 bases and J shed 4 bases, with 15 bases lying between them. The CDR3 is made up of 14 amino acids. CDR3 protein: CSARTEGEVYGYTF. DNA of the CDR3: TGCAGTGCTAGGACCGAAGGCGAGGTCTATGGCTACACCTTC.

This clonotype was detected only a few times. V gene TRBV15 combines with J gene TRBJ2-1, with D tentatively TRBD1 (6 bases). The germline V gene encodes CDR1 LNHNV and CDR2 YYDKDF (reference sequence). The CDR3 runs 14 residues. Trimming left V 8 bases short and J 3 bases short, with 14 bases between. For the CDR3, the DNA is TGTGCCACCCTCCATGGGGGCGTCTACAATGAGCAGTTCTTC. This sequence encodes CATLHGGVYNEQFF.

This clonotype was seen a handful of times. The gene calls are TRBV9 and TRBJ1-5; D is ambiguous. Germline CDR1 is SGDLS and CDR2 is YYNGEE. The V end was cut by 0 bases, the J end by 4 bases, with 8 bases between. The CDR3 has 14 amino acids. CDR3 region: CASSVGAANQPQHF. For the CDR3, the DNA is TGTGCCAGCAGCGTAGGGGCAGCAAATCAGCCCCAGCATTTT.

This clonotype showed up many times. The chain has TRBV5-1 and TRBJ2-2; no clear D gene. CDR3 length: 17 amino acids. The V and J ends lost 0 bases and 0 bases respectively, with 12 bases between them. CDR1 and CDR2 from the germline V gene are SGHRS and YFSETQ. CDR3 nucleotides: TGCGCCAGCAGCTTGGCGGTCAGGCAGCCGAACACCGGGGAGCTGTTTTTT. Translation: CASSLAVRQPNTGELFF.

This clonotype was seen more than once but under ten times. This sequence joins TRBV20-1 and TRBJ2-7; TRBD2 matches at 7 bases. This CDR3 comprises 14 residues. Germline values: CDR1 DFQATT, CDR2 SNEGSKA (reference sequence). The J segment lost 0 bases and the V segment lost 3 bases, leaving 5 bases of the junction unmatched. CDR3 residues: CSASGLADSYEQYF. In nucleotides, the CDR3 is TGCAGTGCTAGTGGGCTAGCGGACTCCTACGAGCAGTACTTC.

The V and J genes are TRBV4-1 and TRBJ2-7; TRBD1 might be the D (5 bases). Germline V gives CDR1 MGHRA, CDR2 YSYEKL. This CDR3 is 17 amino acids long. The germline V and J ends were trimmed by 4 bases and 2 bases, with 21 bases remaining between them. The CDR3 protein is CASSRRPTGQGTYEQYF. In DNA, the CDR3 is TGCGCCAGCAGCCGCCGCCCAACTGGGCAGGGCACCTACGAGCAGTACTTC.

In this sample, this clonotype turned up a few times. This sequence joins TRBV7-9 and TRBJ2-3; 10 positions agree with TRBD2. The junction had 7 bases not matched to a gene; V was cut back by 5 bases and J by 2 bases. CDR1 and CDR2 from the germline V gene are SEHNR and FQNEAQ (reference sequence). CDR3 length: 16 amino acids. The CDR3 region is CASSPAGTSDTDTQYF. The CDR3 bases are TGTGCCAGCAGCCCAGCCGGGACTAGCGACACAGATACGCAGTATTTT.

The DNA for the CDR3 is TGTGCCAGCAGCTTAGTCAGGGATGCCGGGGAGCTGTTTTTT. Protein: CASSLVRDAGELFF. The chain carries TRBV7-8 and TRBJ2-2; possibly TRBD1 for D (5 bases). Germline assignment: CDR1 SGHVS and CDR2 FQNEAQ. This CDR3 is built from 14 residues. V was shortened by 1 base and J by 6 bases, with 9 bases between the two germline ends.

The CDR3: CASSGWDSLSGNTIYF. Written as DNA, the CDR3 is TGTGCCAGCAGCGGATGGGACAGCCTCTCTGGAAACACCATATATTTT. This chain connects TRBV5-8 to TRBJ1-3, with 7 bases identical to TRBD1. With V trimmed by 4 bases and J by 0 bases, 7 bases remained unmatched. This CDR3 contains 16 residues. Germline V gene lookup returns CDR1 SGHTS and CDR2 YDEGEE.

The sample holds a few counts of this clonotype. The rearrangement uses TRBV7-8 and TRBJ2-3, with 10 bases fitting TRBD2. Germline V gene lookup returns CDR1 SGHVS and CDR2 FQNEAQ. The CDR3 extends over 15 amino acids. V trimming: 5 bases; J trimming: 1 base; junction bases outside the gene matches: 3. The CDR3 region has the DNA TGTGCCAGCAGCACTAGCGGGATGGGCACAGATACGCAGTATTTT. Its protein is CASSTSGMGTDTQYF.

The chain links TRBV28 to TRBJ2-7; no firm D call. The CDR3 has 13 amino acids. CDR1 MDHEN and CDR2 SYDVKM come from the germline V gene. The CDR3: CASSFQSSYKQYV. CDR3 DNA sequence: TGTGCCAGCAGTTTCCAGAGTTCCTACAAGCAGTACGTC.

This sequence joins TRBV5-1 and TRBJ2-7, with 7 bases aligning to TRBD1. CDR1 SGHRS and CDR2 YFSETQ come from the germline V gene. Unmatched junction bases numbered 12, after V lost 0 bases and J lost 3 bases. This CDR3 has 17 residues. The CDR3 nucleotides read TGCGCCAGCAGCTTGGGTACCGGACAGGTTCTCGTCTACGAGCAGTACGTC. Translated: CASSLGTGQVLVYEQYV.

This clonotype was seen repeatedly, ten times or more. The rearrangement joins TRBV18 to TRBJ2-5; 7 bases are a match to TRBD1. CDR1 and CDR2 (germline): KGHSH, LQKENI. This CDR3 contains 14 residues. V was clipped by 1 base and J by 5 bases; unmatched bases: 4. CDR3 in amino acids: CASSPQGGQETQYF. CDR3 DNA sequence: TGTGCCAGCTCACCACAAGGGGGCCAGGAGACCCAGTACTTC. The full variable domain, completed using reference TRBV18 and TRBJ2-5, is NAGVMQNPRHLVRRRGQEARLRCSPMKGHSHVYWYRQLPEEGLKFMVYLQKENIIDESGMPKERFSAEFPKEGPSILRIQQVVRGDSAAYFCASSPQGGQETQYFGPGTRLLVL.

This clonotype has only a few counts. The rearrangement links TRBV5-1 to TRBJ2-2; D may correspond to TRBD1 or TRBD2 (5 bases each). The V end was cut by 4 bases, the J end by 7 bases, with 20 bases between. In germline, CDR1 is SGHRS, CDR2 YFSETQ. CDR3 length equals 16 residues. Here the CDR3 DNA reads TGCGCCAGCAGCGCCCGGGACGGAGGTTGGGGCGGGGAGCTGTTTTTT. This codes for CASSARDGGWGGELFF.

This clonotype was observed a few times. This chain connects TRBV5-1 to TRBJ2-2; TRBD2 might be the D (6 bases). The V gene's germline CDR1 is SGHRS and CDR2 YFSETQ. CDR3 size: 15 residues. V was clipped by 5 bases and J by 2 bases, with 13 bases between them. CDR3 in DNA: TGCGCCAGCAGTTTGCCGGGGGATAACACCGGGGAGCTGTTTTTT. Its translation is CASSLPGDNTGELFF.

This clonotype was recorded many times. This chain links TRBV7-9 with TRBJ2-4; D unclear. The germline V gene encodes CDR1 SEHNR and CDR2 FQNEAQ (reference sequence). This CDR3 comprises 12 residues. V lost 2 bases to trimming and J lost 10 bases, with 9 bases between them. The CDR3 loop reads CASSLYGDIQYF. Here the CDR3 DNA reads TGTGCCAGCAGCTTATACGGAGATATTCAGTACTTC.

There are many counts of this clonotype. This chain joins TRBV5-1 and TRBJ2-5, with D perhaps matching TRBD1 (5 bases). Trimming took off 4 bases at V and 0 bases at J, with 16 bases between the two ends. This CDR3 contains 16 residues. Germline values: CDR1 SGHRS, CDR2 YFSETQ. CDR3 residues: CASSPRAGWYQETQYF. CDR3 nucleotides: TGCGCCAGCAGCCCCCGGGCAGGGTGGTACCAAGAGACCCAGTACTTC.

The chain links TRBV5-6 to TRBJ2-7, with 9 bases lining up with TRBD1. Germline V gene data show CDR1 as SGHDT and CDR2 as YYEEEE. V lost 0 bases to trimming and J lost 6 bases; unmatched junction nucleotides: 7. There are 15 residues in the CDR3. The CDR3 protein is CASSLGGTGGAEQYF. CDR3 nucleotide sequence: TGTGCCAGCAGCTTGGGGGGAACAGGGGGCGCCGAGCAGTACTTC.

This clonotype has only a few counts. V usage is TRBV7-8 and J usage is TRBJ2-7, with TRBD2 as a possible D gene (5 bases). This CDR3 has 11 amino acids. CDR1 SGHVS and CDR2 FQNEAQ come from the germline V gene. The germline V and J ends were trimmed by 3 bases and 7 bases, with 7 bases remaining between them. The CDR3 here is CASSFGVEQYV. The CDR3 DNA is TGTGCCAGCAGCTTCGGGGTGGAGCAGTACGTC.

This clonotype was found many times. V and J are TRBV15 and TRBJ1-6, with D hard to call. With 0 bases removed from V and 8 bases from J, the gap between germline ends came to 8 bases. The CDR3 has 14 amino acids. CDR1 and CDR2 (germline): LNHNV, YYDKDF (reference sequence). The chain's CDR3 is CATSRDKGHSPLHF. CDR3 nucleotides: TGTGCCACCAGCAGAGATAAAGGACATTCACCCCTCCACTTT.

The J gene is TRBJ1-2, the V gene TRBV7-9; D possibly corresponds to TRBD1 (6 bases). This CDR3 region has 14 residues. Per the germline V gene, CDR1 is SEHNR and CDR2 is FQNEAQ (reference sequence). V shed 4 bases and J shed 5 bases, with 14 bases lying between them. This CDR3 reads CASSSSGTLYGYTF. In DNA form, the CDR3 reads TGTGCCAGCAGCTCCTCCGGGACACTTTATGGCTACACCTTC.

The sample holds many counts of this clonotype. This rearrangement joins TRBV20-1 to TRBJ2-7, with 9 bases lining up with TRBD2. Germline V CDR1 and CDR2: DFQATT, SNEGSKA (reference sequence). CDR3 length equals 15 residues. J gave up 3 bases and V 0 bases, and 6 bases lay outside the gene matches. CDR3 region: CSARDFSGRGYEQYF. CDR3 nucleotide sequence: TGCAGTGCTAGAGATTTTAGCGGGAGAGGCTACGAGCAGTACTTC.

The CDR3 protein is CSARTSEGDWTETQYF. CDR3 DNA sequence: TGCAGTGCTAGAACAAGCGAGGGAGACTGGACCGAGACCCAGTACTTC. The chain employs TRBV20-1 and TRBJ2-5; maybe TRBD2 (5 bases). Looked up from germline, CDR1 is DFQATT and CDR2 is SNEGSKA (reference sequence). CDR3 length equals 16 residues. Trimming took 2 bases from V and 5 from J, leaving 21 bases between them.

This clonotype was seen ten or more times. V usage is TRBV24-1 and J usage is TRBJ1-2; 7 bases line up with TRBD1. This CDR3 region has 13 residues. From germline, CDR1 is KGHDR and CDR2 SFDVKD. J gave up 6 bases and V 4 bases, and 4 bases lay outside the gene matches. The CDR3 reads CATSDRDRDGYTF. The CDR3 DNA reads TGTGCCACCAGTGACCGTGACAGGGATGGCTACACCTTC.

This clonotype came up many times. The rearrangement links TRBV12-3 or TRBV12-4 to TRBJ2-5, with 7 bases matching TRBD1. This CDR3 spans 16 amino acids. The V gene end was trimmed by 4 bases and the J gene end by 4 bases; junction bases not matched to a gene: 12. The CDR3 DNA reads TGTGCCAGCAGTTCCTCGGGACAGCCGGCGGTAGAGACCCAGTACTTC. Translating gives CASSSSGQPAVETQYF.

This clonotype was seen ten or more times. The chain is built from TRBV29-1 and TRBJ2-1; D is unclear. The germline V gene encodes CDR1 SQVTM and CDR2 ANQGSEA. The V and J ends lost 5 bases and 8 bases respectively, with 19 bases between them. This CDR3 has 14 amino acids. Written as DNA, the CDR3 is TGCAGCGTTCGTCTAAGCGACTCGGCCGATGAGCAGTTCTTC. This sequence encodes CSVRLSDSADEQFF.

This sequence joins TRBV29-1 and TRBJ2-7; D may correspond to TRBD1 or TRBD2 (6 bases each). The CDR3 contains 15 residues. Germline values: CDR1 SQVTM, CDR2 ANQGSEA. Trimming removed 0 bases from V and 3 bases from J, with 15 bases in between. CDR3 bases: TGCAGCGTTGAAGATAGGGGGACCGGGGGCTACGAGCAGTACTTC. Amino acids: CSVEDRGTGGYEQYF.

This clonotype appeared a few times. The CDR3 reads CASGSGANTGELFF. The CDR3 bases are TGTGCCAGCGGTTCGGGGGCGAACACCGGGGAGCTGTTTTTT. This chain joins TRBV2 and TRBJ2-2; D might be TRBD2 (6 bases). The CDR3 is 14 amino acids. The V end lost 8 bases, the J end lost 0 bases, and 10 bases lay between the germline ends. Germline V lookup: CDR1 SNHLY, CDR2 FYNNEI.